This record looks at one T cell receptor beta chain sequence and its context. The sample comes from a study of Ad26.COV2.S vaccination and SARS-CoV-2 variants. Treatment given: around 19 received Ad26.COV2.S at low or high dose, single or two shots; about five received placebo; per-sample allocation not given. At day 63 after the first vaccine or placebo injection, samples were drawn. Boston hosted the donor, who was an adult aged 18-55 years. TCRdb's copy holds only in-frame clones and misses some; the assay was immunoSEQ multiplex PCR. The sample holds around 400,000 clones, 75% to 90% seen once. CDR3 length: 15 amino acids. V trimming: 4 bases; J trimming: 1 base; junction bases outside the gene matches: 7. CDR1 is SGHDT and CDR2 is YYEEEE in the germline V gene.

The sequence was collected from a person between 18 and 59 years old who received the Ad26.COV2.S COVID-19 vaccine or a placebo. This chain uses TRBV5-6 with TRBJ1-1; 7 positions match TRBD1. The sample consisted of peripheral blood, taken in a trial of Ad26.COV2.S vaccine versus placebo. In nucleotides, the CDR3 is TGTGCCAGCAGCGCACCGACAGGGTGGAACACTGAAGCTTTCTTT. The encoded protein is CASSAPTGWNTEAFF.